This T cell receptor beta chain was documented in a study of CD8 T cells in ankylosing spondylitis (dated by TCRdb to 2015 to 2018). As for the study more broadly: The study set out to find disease-linked TCR variants by profiling T cell receptor beta repertoires in ankylosing spondylitis patients and healthy donors. The whole study cohort included some 100 healthy donors and 25 ankylosing spondylitis patients. Peripheral blood was sampled, and synovial fluid was also collected from ankylosing spondylitis patients. Paper-wide results and their limitations: Some motif variants had previously been reported in the synovial fluid and blood of reactive arthritis patients, which suggests shared mechanisms of disease initiation. According to the report, matched synovial fluid samples from ankylosing spondylitis patients were significantly enriched for the disease-linked clones. Blood from ankylosing spondylitis patients appeared to be characterized by a TCR beta motif made up of under ten highly homologous amino acid variants. The disease-linked clones had a CD8+ phenotype and were found at relatively low frequencies in peripheral blood.

The sequencer listed for this sample is Illumina HiSeq 2500. TCR beta libraries were prepared by quantitative 5'-RACE with molecular barcodes. The published analysis was carried out like this. A new computational method, built on a probabilistic model of VDJ rearrangement, was used to identify disease-linked TCR variants. The raw public reads went through TCRdb reprocessing: fastp at Q25, MiXCR clone calling, in-frame beta chains kept. Rows merge per CDR3 protein into single entries with the most common DNA and genes. For this entry, the V and J calls and clone size follow TCRdb and not the study's own pipeline. The sample profile shows about 160,000 distinct CDR3 sequences; under 45% of them were found once. Around 15% of the sample comes from the top ten. The trim is 6 bases for V and 3 bases for J, with a gap of 15 bases between the germline ends. Measured from the cysteine to the phenylalanine, the CDR3 is 15 residues long. This entry keeps only the CDR3 DNA: 45 bases, framed from base 1.

Synovial fluid samples were paired with blood samples taken from the same ankylosing spondylitis patients. For this clonotype: It has no known antigen specificity. No clone much larger than this one lies a single base away; base qualities are absent.

The sequence is built from TRBV12-3 or TRBV12-4 and TRBJ1-5; perhaps TRBD1 is the D gene, with 5 bases matching. What was sequenced was synovial fluid, either unsorted or a sorted T cell fraction (not recorded which). This TCR was recovered from a male donor with ankylosing spondylitis. CDR3 protein: CASRSTKGINQPQHF. In nucleotide form, the sequence is TGTGCCAGCAGGTCGACAAAGGGGATCAATCAGCCCCAGCATTTT.